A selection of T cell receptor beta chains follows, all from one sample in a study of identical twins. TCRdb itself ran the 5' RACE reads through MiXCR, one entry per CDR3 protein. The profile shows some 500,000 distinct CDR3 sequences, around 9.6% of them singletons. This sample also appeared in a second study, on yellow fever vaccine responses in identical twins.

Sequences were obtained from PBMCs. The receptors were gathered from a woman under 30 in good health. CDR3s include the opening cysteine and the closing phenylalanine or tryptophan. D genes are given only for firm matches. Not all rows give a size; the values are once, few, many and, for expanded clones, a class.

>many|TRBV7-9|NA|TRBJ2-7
CASSLAEAYEQYF
TGTGCCAGCAGCTTAGCGGAGGCCTACGAGCAGTACTTC
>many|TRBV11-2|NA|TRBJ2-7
CASSLVDGATYEQYF
TGTGCCAGCAGCTTAGTTGACGGAGCTACCTACGAGCAGTACTTC
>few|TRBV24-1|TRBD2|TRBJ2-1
CATSKTGTSALREQFF
TGTGCCACCTCGAAAACGGGGACTAGCGCTCTCCGTGAGCAGTTCTTC
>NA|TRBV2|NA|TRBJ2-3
CASSEGGGVSTDTQYF
TGTGCCAGCAGTGAAGGGGGCGGGGTAAGCACAGATACGCAGTATTTT
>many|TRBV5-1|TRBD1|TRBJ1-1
CASSQGTGGYTEAFF
TGCGCCAGCAGCCAGGGGACAGGGGGGTACACTGAAGCTTTCTTT
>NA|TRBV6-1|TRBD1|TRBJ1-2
CASSSVGGVRQGSGYTF
TGTGCCAGCAGTAGTGTGGGGGGGGTAAGACAGGGAAGCGGCTACACCTTC
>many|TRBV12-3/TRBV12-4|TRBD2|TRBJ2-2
CASSYGGGNTGELFF
TGTGCCAGCAGTTACGGGGGGGGGAACACCGGGGAGCTGTTTTTT
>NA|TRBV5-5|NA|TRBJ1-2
CASTQPGLHNYGYTF
TGTGCCAGCACCCAGCCGGGACTACATAACTATGGCTACACCTTC
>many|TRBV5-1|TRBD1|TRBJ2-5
CASSSRGQTQYF
TGTGCCAGCAGCTCTAGGGGACAGACGCAGTACTTC
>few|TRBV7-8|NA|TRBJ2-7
CASSFESGVSYEQYF
TGTGCCAGCAGCTTCGAGTCAGGGGTCTCCTACGAGCAGTACTTC
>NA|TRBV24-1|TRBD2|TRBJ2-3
CATSDPQVSGGSLDTQYF
TGTGCCACCAGTGATCCGCAAGTTAGCGGGGGGAGTTTGGATACGCAGTATTTT
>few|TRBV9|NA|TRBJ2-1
CASSVDGSHEQFF
TGTGCCAGCAGCGTAGACGGGAGCCATGAGCAGTTCTTC
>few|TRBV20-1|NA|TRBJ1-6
CSAPDTLAANSPLHF
TGCAGTGCACCGGACACCCTCGCGGCGAATTCACCCCTCCACTTT
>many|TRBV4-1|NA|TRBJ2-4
CASSQGIVGRAKNIQYF
TGCGCCAGCAGCCAAGGGATTGTGGGGAGGGCCAAAAACATTCAGTACTTC
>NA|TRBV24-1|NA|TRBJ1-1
CATSDGGGSRTEAFF
TGTGCCACCAGTGATGGGGGGGGAAGTAGGACTGAAGCTTTCTTT
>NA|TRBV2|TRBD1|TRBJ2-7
CASSEAIPGGTGGYEQYF
TGTGCCAGCAGTGAAGCGATCCCCGGAGGGACAGGGGGCTACGAGCAGTACTTC
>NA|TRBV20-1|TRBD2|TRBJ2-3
CSAIIFSGATDTQYF
TGCAGTGCTATTATTTTTAGCGGGGCTACAGATACGCAGTATTTT
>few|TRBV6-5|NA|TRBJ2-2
CASSYSGLGELFF
TGTGCCAGCAGTTACTCCGGGCTAGGGGAGCTGTTTTTT
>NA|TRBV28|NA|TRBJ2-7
CASSEAGTRPEQYF
TGTGCCAGCAGTGAAGCCGGGACCCGACCCGAGCAGTACTTC
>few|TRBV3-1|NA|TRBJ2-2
CASSPTGSKGTGELFF
TGTGCCAGCAGCCCAACCGGGAGTAAAGGAACCGGGGAGCTGTTTTTT
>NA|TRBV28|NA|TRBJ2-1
CASSLYKDEQFF
TGTGCCAGCAGTTTATATAAAGATGAGCAGTTCTTC
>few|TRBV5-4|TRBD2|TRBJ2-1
CASSQGLHVLEQFF
TGTGCCAGCAGCCAGGGACTACACGTACTAGAGCAGTTCTTC
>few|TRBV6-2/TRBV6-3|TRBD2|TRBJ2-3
CASSKGDLGRDTQYF
TGTGCCAGCAGTAAAGGGGACCTCGGGAGGGATACGCAGTATTTT
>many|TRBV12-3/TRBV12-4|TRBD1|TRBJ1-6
CASRDRGNSPLHF
TGTGCCAGCAGGGACAGGGGTAATTCACCCCTCCACTTT
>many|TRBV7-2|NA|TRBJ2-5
CASSLNTFQETQYF
TGTGCCAGCAGCTTGAACACCTTCCAAGAGACCCAGTACTTC
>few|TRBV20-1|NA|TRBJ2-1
CSAYPGGARDEQFF
TGCAGTGCTTACCCCGGAGGTGCGCGGGATGAGCAGTTCTTC
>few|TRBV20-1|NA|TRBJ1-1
CSARENDGMPEAFF
TGCAGTGCTAGAGAAAACGACGGGATGCCCGAAGCTTTCTTT
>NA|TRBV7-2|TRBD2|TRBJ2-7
CASSPAVAGGAYEQYF
TGTGCCAGCAGCCCCGCCGTAGCGGGAGGGGCCTACGAGCAGTACTTC
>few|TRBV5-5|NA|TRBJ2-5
CASSLGASTRETQYF
TGTGCCAGCAGCTTGGGGGCAAGTACCCGGGAGACCCAGTACTTC
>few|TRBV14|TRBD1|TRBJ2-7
CASSRDRVSEQYF
TGTGCCAGCAGCCGGGACAGGGTTAGCGAGCAGTACTTC
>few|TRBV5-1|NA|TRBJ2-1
CASSLLVWDEQFF
TGCGCCAGCAGCTTGTTGGTCTGGGATGAGCAGTTCTTC
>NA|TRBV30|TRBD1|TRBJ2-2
CAWKGTGRTGELFF
TGTGCCTGGAAAGGGACAGGGAGGACCGGGGAGCTGTTTTTT
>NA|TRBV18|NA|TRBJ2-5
CASSPLTQETQYF
TGTGCCAGCTCACCCCTGACACAAGAGACCCAGTACTTC
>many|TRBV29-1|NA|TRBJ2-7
CSAGVGGRSEQYF
TGCAGCGCCGGTGTCGGGGGGCGCAGCGAGCAGTACTTC
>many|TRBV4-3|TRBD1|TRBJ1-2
CASSPGGTGDTYGYTF
TGCGCCAGCAGCCCGGGTGGGACAGGAGACACCTATGGCTACACCTTC
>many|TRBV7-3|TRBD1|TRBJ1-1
CASSLMGGGEVFF
TGTGCCAGCAGCTTAATGGGAGGGGGCGAGGTTTTCTTT
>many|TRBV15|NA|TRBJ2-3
CATSKVTDTQYF
TGTGCCACCAGCAAAGTCACAGATACGCAGTATTTT
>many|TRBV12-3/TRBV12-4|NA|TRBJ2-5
CASRMGSQETQYF
TGTGCCAGCAGGATGGGCAGCCAAGAGACCCAGTACTTC
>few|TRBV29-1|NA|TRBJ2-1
CSVEEGSPAGRYNEQFF
TGCAGCGTTGAAGAGGGCAGCCCAGCGGGTCGATACAATGAGCAGTTCTTC
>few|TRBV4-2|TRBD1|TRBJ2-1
CASSQRQGAWNEQFF
TGTGCCAGCAGCCAAAGGCAGGGGGCTTGGAATGAGCAGTTCTTC